This T cell receptor (beta chain) was sequenced during a study of T cells after yellow fever vaccination. Study-wide context: Fractions of low cell number were prepared using SMART-Seq v4 Ultra Low Input. Study-wide results and caveats: Bulk-population clonotypes that are abundant could appear as contaminants in FACS-sorted repertoires. A minor fraction of clonotypes spanned both CD4 and CD8 compartments.

TCRdb fed the 5' RACE reads into MiXCR, producing one record per CDR3 protein. The sample includes about 300,000 distinct CDR3 sequences, about 6.9% of them seen just once. As for this clonotype: Its antigen is currently unknown.

This sequence originates from a man aged 18 to 29 who received the YFV17D yellow fever vaccine. The material was PBMCs, obtained 35 to 50 days after the first yellow fever vaccination.

In DNA form, the CDR3 reads TGTGCCAGCAGCGGCCGGGACAGGGGAACCGGGGAGCTGTTTTTT. It yields the protein CASSGRDRGTGELFF. J is TRBJ2-2 and V is TRBV9; 10 nucleotides agree with TRBD1. The V gene end was trimmed by 3 bases and the J gene end by 5 bases; junction bases not matched to a gene: 4. CDR3 length: 15 amino acids. Germline CDR1 is SGDLS and CDR2 is YYNGEE.